The 25 T cell receptor beta chains below all came from one sample that was sequenced in a study of blood T cell repertoires in COVID-19. Using immunoSEQ multiplex PCR, the repertoire was profiled, and TCRdb retains in-frame clones only, with some absent. The repertoire holds about 250,000 clones, with about four fifths as singletons. Sequenced input: peripheral blood. All receptors derive from an elderly man with acute or convalescent COVID-19.

This clone was detected only once. This chain uses TRBV9 with TRBJ1-1; perhaps TRBD1 as D (5 bases). Germline assignment: CDR1 SGDLS and CDR2 YYNGEE. V was clipped by 0 bases and J by 0 bases, with 9 bases between them. The length of the CDR3 is 15 residues. CDR3 DNA: TGTGCCAGCAGCGTAGGAACAGGTATGAACACTGAAGCTTTCTTT. Amino acids: CASSVGTGMNTEAFF.

This clone has just one count. V is TRBV5-1 and J is TRBJ1-5; possibly TRBD1 for D (5 bases). Per germline, CDR1 SGHRS and CDR2 YFSETQ. This CDR3 contains 15 residues. V shed 2 bases and J shed 3 bases, with 12 bases lying between them. CDR3 region: CASSFGDSPNQPQHF. CDR3 bases: TGCGCCAGCAGCTTTGGCGACAGTCCCAATCAGCCCCAGCATTTT.

The chain combines TRBV5-1 with TRBJ1-6; 9 nucleotides align to TRBD1. J lost 8 bases, V lost 0 bases, and 6 bases had no gene match. The CDR3 contains 16 residues. Germline CDR1 SGHRS, CDR2 YFSETQ. The CDR3 DNA reads as TGCGCCAGCAGCTTGGAGCCTTGGACAGGGGATTCACCCCTCCACTTT. Amino acids: CASSLEPWTGDSPLHF.

This sequence joins TRBV9 and TRBJ1-1, with a tentative D call TRBD1 (5 bases). The CDR3 consists of 14 residues. Trimming took 1 base from V and 1 from J, leaving 8 bases between them. The germline V gene has CDR1 SGDLS and CDR2 YYNGEE. The CDR3 sequence: CASSVQGPNTEAFF. The CDR3 DNA follows: TGTGCCAGCAGCGTACAGGGTCCGAACACTGAAGCTTTCTTT.

The chain recombines TRBV5-1 with TRBJ1-2, with 7 bases that match TRBD1. CDR1 SGHRS and CDR2 YFSETQ come from the germline V gene. The V and J ends lost 4 bases and 4 bases, in that order; junction bases with no gene match: 7. The CDR3 sequence is 14 residues long. Written as DNA, the CDR3 is TGCGCCAGCAGCATTACAGGGGACAGCTATGGCTACACCTTC. It codes for CASSITGDSYGYTF.

The chain recombines TRBV5-8 with TRBJ2-2; 12 bases are a match to TRBD2. The V gene's germline CDR1 is SGHTS and CDR2 YDEGEE. The CDR3 runs to 17 residues. The CDR3 here is CAYTPGLAGHYTGELFF. CDR3 nucleotide sequence: TGTGCTTATACGCCGGGACTAGCGGGTCACTACACCGGGGAGCTGTTTTTT. Using reference TRBV5-8 and TRBJ2-2 for the parts outside the CDR3, the full variable domain is EAGVTQSPTHLIKTRGQQATLRCSPISGHTSVYWYQQALGLGLQFLLWYDEGEERNRGNFPPRFSGRQFPNYSSELNVNALELEDSALYLCAYTPGLAGHYTGELFFGEGSRLTVL.

The chain has TRBV6-4 and TRBJ2-7; 9 bases fit TRBD1. After removal of 5 bases from V and 12 bases from J, the junction contained 8 bases not matched to a gene. There are 12 residues in the CDR3. CDR1 and CDR2 (germline): MRHNA, SNTAGT. CDR3 sequence reads: CASSTTGGPLYF. The CDR3 coding sequence is TGTGCCAGCAGTACTACAGGGGGCCCCTTGTACTTC.

This chain connects TRBV7-3 to TRBJ2-7; a weak D match, TRBD2 (5 bases). The CDR3 extends over 13 amino acids. Trimming shortened V by 0 bases and J by 6 bases, and 9 bases separated the two germline ends. Looked up from germline, CDR1 is SGHTA and CDR2 is FQGTGA. CDR3 DNA: TGTGCCAGCAGCTTAACTCCTGGGAGCGAGCAGTACTTC. This sequence encodes CASSLTPGSEQYF.

This chain joins TRBV24-1 and TRBJ1-5; D is unresolved. The CDR3 runs to 13 residues. Germline CDR1 reads KGHDR; CDR2 reads SFDVKD. Trimming cost V 0 bases and J 11 bases, with 10 bases left between them. CDR3 DNA sequence: TGTGCCACCAGTGATTTGAAAACCGGGGCCCAGCATTTT. As protein: CATSDLKTGAQHF.

The chain carries TRBV9 and TRBJ1-2; D remains ambiguous. Per germline, CDR1 SGDLS and CDR2 YYNGEE. The CDR3 runs to 16 residues. The V gene lost 2 bases and the J gene lost 4 bases, with 18 bases spanning the gap. CDR3 residues: CASSVTSRDNPYGYTF. In DNA form, the CDR3 reads TGTGCCAGCAGCGTCACCTCCCGAGACAATCCCTATGGCTACACCTTC.

A single count supports this clone. The CDR3 DNA reads as TGTGCCAGCAGCCCCCCAACCGGGGAGCTGTTTTTT. It encodes CASSPPTGELFF. V gene TRBV13 combines with J gene TRBJ2-2; the D is unclear. The length of the CDR3 is 12 residues. CDR1 and CDR2 from the germline V gene are PRHDT and FYEKMQ (reference sequence). V was shortened by 5 bases and J by 5 bases, with 6 bases between the two germline ends.

The rearrangement joins TRBV28 to TRBJ1-5, with 8 bases fitting TRBD1. Germline assignment: CDR1 MDHEN and CDR2 SYDVKM. CDR3 size: 15 residues. Trimming cost V 6 bases and J 2 bases; bases outside gene matches: 6. The CDR3 is CASSTTGAGNQPQHF. CDR3 nucleotides: TGTGCCAGCAGCACGACAGGGGCGGGCAATCAGCCCCAGCATTTT.

The V and J genes are TRBV11-2 and TRBJ2-5; D gene uncertain. V lost 5 bases, J lost 5 bases, and 9 bases lay in between. The CDR3 runs to 12 residues. Germline CDR1 is SGHAT and CDR2 is FQNNGV. The CDR3 loop reads CASSDLRETQYF. As DNA, the CDR3 is TGTGCCAGCAGCGATCTGAGGGAGACCCAGTACTTC.

The rearrangement links TRBV11-1 to TRBJ2-7, with TRBD1 identical over 8 bases. In germline, CDR1 is SGHAT, CDR2 FQDESV (reference sequence). V trimming: 5 bases; J trimming: 1 base; junction bases outside the gene matches: 7. The CDR3 sequence is 15 residues long. The CDR3 region has the DNA TGTGCCAGCAGCCGAGGACAGGGTCGGTCCTACGAGCAGTACTTC. Translating gives CASSRGQGRSYEQYF.

The chain links TRBV7-9 to TRBJ2-1, with TRBD2 identical over 9 bases. Per the germline V gene, CDR1 is SEHNR and CDR2 is FQNEAQ (reference sequence). Trimming cost V 1 base and J 7 bases; bases outside gene matches: 5. The CDR3 runs 15 residues. The DNA of the CDR3 is TGTGCCAGCAGCTTAGAGGGGCTAGCGGGGAATGAGCAGTTCTTC. It is translated as CASSLEGLAGNEQFF. The full variable domain, with the rest looked up from reference TRBV7-9 and TRBJ2-1, is DTGVSQNPRHKITKRGQNVTFRCDPISEHNRLYWYRQTLGQGPEFLTYFQNEAQLEKSRLLSDRFSAERPKGSFSTLEIQRTEQGDSAMYLCASSLEGLAGNEQFFGPGTRLTVL.

The chain combines TRBV24-1 with TRBJ2-3; weak D call: TRBD2 (6 bases). Germline V gene data show CDR1 as KGHDR and CDR2 as SFDVKD. V was pared by 5 bases and J by 4 bases, with 12 bases between. The CDR3 length is 14 residues. The CDR3 DNA sequence: TGTGCCACCAGTGGTGGGGGGATGGCAGATACGCAGTATTTT. Translated, it gives CATSGGGMADTQYF.

The chain couples TRBV19 to TRBJ2-3; 9 bases line up with TRBD1. The V segment lost 4 bases and the J segment 7 bases; nucleotides outside the gene matches: 18. The length of the CDR3 is 18 residues. Germline V CDR1 and CDR2: LNHDA, SQIVND (reference sequence). The CDR3 protein is CASSSSLLPRDREYTQYF. Here the CDR3 DNA reads TGTGCCAGTAGTAGTTCCCTTCTGCCACGGGACAGGGAATATACGCAGTATTTT.

The V and J genes are TRBV25-1 and TRBJ1-2; 12 nucleotides line up with TRBD1. The germline CDR1 and CDR2 sequences are MGHDK and SYGVNS. CDR3 size: 17 residues. The V segment lost 0 bases and the J segment 6 bases; nucleotides outside the gene matches: 8. The CDR3 DNA reads as TGTGCCAGCAGTGAATATGGGACAGGGGGCAGGTCTCATGGCTACACCTTC. It encodes CASSEYGTGGRSHGYTF.

The chain employs TRBV9 and TRBJ2-2, with TRBD1 matching over 12 bases. The CDR3 runs 16 residues. Germline lookup yields CDR1 SGDLS and CDR2 YYNGEE. V lost 2 bases to trimming and J lost 4 bases; unmatched junction nucleotides: 3. The CDR3 DNA reads as TGTGCCAGCAGCGTGGGACAGGGGGCTCCCACCGGGGAGCTGTTTTTT. This translates into CASSVGQGAPTGELFF.

This clone has a handful of counts. The chain combines TRBV20-1 with TRBJ1-6, with a weak D call TRBD1 (6 bases). V lost 3 bases and J lost 8, with 20 bases in between. This CDR3 comprises 16 residues. Germline-derived CDR1 and CDR2 are DFQATT and SNEGSKA (reference sequence). The chain's CDR3 is CSASRNPGHSDSPLHF. The CDR3 coding sequence is TGCAGTGCTAGTCGCAACCCGGGACACAGTGATTCACCCCTCCACTTT.

The chain couples TRBV28 to TRBJ2-5; 9 bases fit TRBD1. V gave up 6 bases and J gave up 0 bases; unmatched junction bases: 14. The CDR3 loop spans 18 amino acids. Looked up from germline, CDR1 is MDHEN and CDR2 is SYDVKM. The CDR3 here is CASRNRDRASLNQETQYF. In DNA, the CDR3 is TGTGCCAGCAGAAACCGGGACAGGGCATCCTTAAACCAAGAGACCCAGTACTTC.

The sample holds a few counts of this clone. V and J are TRBV7-2 and TRBJ1-4; D gene uncertain. CDR1 is SGHTA and CDR2 is FQGNSA in the germline V gene. The CDR3 runs 13 residues. Trimming removed 3 bases from V and 10 bases from J, with 12 bases in between. CDR3 sequence reads: CASSFPPSGKLFF. The CDR3 nucleotides read TGTGCCAGCAGCTTCCCACCCTCGGGAAAACTGTTTTTT.

This clone was observed a handful of times. The J gene is TRBJ2-1, the V gene TRBV5-6, with 16 positions matching TRBD2. Germline V lookup: CDR1 SGHDT, CDR2 YYEEEE. V trimming: 4 bases; J trimming: 4 bases; junction bases outside the gene matches: 8. The CDR3 spans 18 residues. The CDR3 spells CASSPGTSGRARYNEQFF. Here the CDR3 DNA reads TGTGCCAGCAGCCCAGGGACTAGCGGGAGGGCCCGTTACAATGAGCAGTTCTTC.

The rearrangement links TRBV20-1 to TRBJ1-3, with D possibly matching TRBD1 (6 bases). The germline V gene encodes CDR1 DFQATT and CDR2 SNEGSKA (reference sequence). The V gene lost 3 bases and the J gene lost 8 bases, with 14 bases spanning the gap. The CDR3 totals 13 residues. The CDR3 DNA reads as TGCAGTGCTAGTCACAGGGAAGTTGACACCATATATTTT. It is translated as CSASHREVDTIYF.

The genes are TRBV6-5 and TRBJ1-2, with a tentative D call TRBD1 (5 bases). The CDR3 runs 11 residues. The germline V gene has CDR1 MNHEY and CDR2 SVGAGI. V was clipped by 6 bases and J by 8 bases, with 10 bases between them. The CDR3 sequence is CASRDIGGYTF. The CDR3 nucleotides are TGTGCCAGCAGGGACATTGGGGGCTACACCTTC.